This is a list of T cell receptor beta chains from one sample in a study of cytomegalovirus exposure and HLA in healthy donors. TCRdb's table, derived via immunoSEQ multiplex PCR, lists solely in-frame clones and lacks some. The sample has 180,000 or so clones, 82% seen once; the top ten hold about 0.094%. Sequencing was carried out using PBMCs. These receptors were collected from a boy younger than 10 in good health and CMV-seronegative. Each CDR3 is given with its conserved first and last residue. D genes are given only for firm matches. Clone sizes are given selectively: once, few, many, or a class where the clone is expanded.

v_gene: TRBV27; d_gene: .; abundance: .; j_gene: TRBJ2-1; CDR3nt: TGTGCCAGCAGTTTTGTAACAGACCCTTACAATGAGCAGTTCTTC; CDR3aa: CASSFVTDPYNEQFF
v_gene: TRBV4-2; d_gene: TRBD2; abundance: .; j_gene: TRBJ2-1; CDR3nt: TGTGCCAGCAGCCAAGACCCCCTAGCGGGGGGGTACAATGAGCAGTTCTTC; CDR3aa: CASSQDPLAGGYNEQFF
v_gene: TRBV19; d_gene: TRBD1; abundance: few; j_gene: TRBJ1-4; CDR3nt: TGTGCCAGTAGTATGGGACAGGGTAATTTGAATGAAAAACTGTTTTTT; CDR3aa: CASSMGQGNLNEKLFF
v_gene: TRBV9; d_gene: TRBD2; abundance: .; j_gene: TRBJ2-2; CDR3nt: TGTGCCAGCAGCCCCTGGACTAGCGGGGCGATCACCGGGGAGCTGTTTTTT; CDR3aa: CASSPWTSGAITGELFF
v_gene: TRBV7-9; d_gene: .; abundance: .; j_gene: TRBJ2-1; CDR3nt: TGTGCCAGCAGCTTACCAGGTGTGGCTAGCTCGGGTAATGAGCAGTTCTTC; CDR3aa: CASSLPGVASSGNEQFF
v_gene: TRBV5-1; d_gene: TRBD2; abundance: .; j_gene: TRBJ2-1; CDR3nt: TGCGCCAGCAGCCCTGCTGGACTAGCGGGATACAATGAGCAGTTCTTC; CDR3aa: CASSPAGLAGYNEQFF
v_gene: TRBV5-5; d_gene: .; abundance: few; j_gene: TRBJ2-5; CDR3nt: TGTGCCAGCAGCTTGCCACAAGAGACCCAGTACTTC; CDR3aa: CASSLPQETQYF
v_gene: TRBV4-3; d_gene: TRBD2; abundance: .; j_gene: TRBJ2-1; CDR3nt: TGCGCCAGCAGCCACTACCGACTAGCGGGAGGTGGGGATGAGCAGTTCTTC; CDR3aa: CASSHYRLAGGGDEQFF
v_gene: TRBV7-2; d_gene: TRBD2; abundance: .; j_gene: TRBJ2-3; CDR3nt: TGTGCCAGCAGCCTTTCGGGGGGGGGCTCTGGCACAGATACGCAGTATTTT; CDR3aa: CASSLSGGGSGTDTQYF
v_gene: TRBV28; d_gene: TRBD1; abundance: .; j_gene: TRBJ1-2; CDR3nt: TGTGCCAGCAGTTTTTTTCGGCAGGGGGATGGCTACACCTTC; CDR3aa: CASSFFRQGDGYTF
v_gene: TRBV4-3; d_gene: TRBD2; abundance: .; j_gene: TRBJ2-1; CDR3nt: TGCGCCAGCAGCCAAGAATTTCCAGCGTATCTAGCGGGGGGGGATGAGCAGTTCTTC; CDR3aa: CASSQEFPAYLAGGDEQFF
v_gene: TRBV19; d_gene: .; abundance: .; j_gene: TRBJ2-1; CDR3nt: TGTGCCAGTAGTATAGGTCATACGGGGAACAATGAGCAGTTCTTC; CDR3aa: CASSIGHTGNNEQFF
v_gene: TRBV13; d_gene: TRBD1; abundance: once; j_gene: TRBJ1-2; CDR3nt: TGTGCCAGCAGCTTAGGCCATACAGGGGGGGGTTATGGCTACACCTTC; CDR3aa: CASSLGHTGGGYGYTF
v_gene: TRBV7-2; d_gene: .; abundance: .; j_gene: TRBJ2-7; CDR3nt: TGTGCCAGCAGCCCCCGCCCGGGTGAGGCCTACGAGCAGTACTTC; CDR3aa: CASSPRPGEAYEQYF
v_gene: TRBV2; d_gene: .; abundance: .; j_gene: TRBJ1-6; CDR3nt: TGTGCCAGCAGAGGACAGAGCTCCTATAATTCACCCCTCCACTTT; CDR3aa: CASRGQSSYNSPLHF
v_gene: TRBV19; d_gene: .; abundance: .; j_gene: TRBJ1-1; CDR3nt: TGTGCCAGTAGTATAGAATTCGGGAACACTGAAGCTTTCTTT; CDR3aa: CASSIEFGNTEAFF
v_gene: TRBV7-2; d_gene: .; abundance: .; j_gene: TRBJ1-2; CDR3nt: TGTGCCAGCAGCTTGGGCAGGGTCTATAGCTATGGCTACACCTTC; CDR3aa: CASSLGRVYSYGYTF
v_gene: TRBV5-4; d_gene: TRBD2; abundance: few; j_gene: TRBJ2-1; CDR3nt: TGTGCCAGCAGCTGGGGACTAGCGTCGGGCAATGAGCAGTTCTTC; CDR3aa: CASSWGLASGNEQFF
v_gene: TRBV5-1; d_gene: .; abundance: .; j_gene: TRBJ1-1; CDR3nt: TGCGCCAGCAAGGGGGAAGCGGGAAACACTGAAGCTTTCTTT; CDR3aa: CASKGEAGNTEAFF
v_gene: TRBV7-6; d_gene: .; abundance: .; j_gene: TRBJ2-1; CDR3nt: TGTGCCAGCAGCTTACTACAGGGGGGGGGTCATGAGCAGTTCTTC; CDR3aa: CASSLLQGGGHEQFF
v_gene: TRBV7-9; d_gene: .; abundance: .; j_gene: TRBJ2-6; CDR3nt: TGTGCCAGCAGCTTAGTGGCAGGGAGGGGGGCCAACGTCCTGACTTTC; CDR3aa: CASSLVAGRGANVLTF
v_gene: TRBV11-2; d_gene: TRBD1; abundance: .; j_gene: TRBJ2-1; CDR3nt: TGTGCCAGCAGCCCAGGGTGGGACAGGTCTTACAATGAGCAGTTCTTC; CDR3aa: CASSPGWDRSYNEQFF
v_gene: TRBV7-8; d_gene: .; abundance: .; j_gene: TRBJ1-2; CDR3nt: TGTGCCAGCAGCACCACCGGGACTTATGGCTACACCTTC; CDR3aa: CASSTTGTYGYTF
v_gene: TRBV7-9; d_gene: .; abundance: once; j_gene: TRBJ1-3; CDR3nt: TGTGCCAGCAGCTTCGTTTTGGCCGGAAACACCATATATTTT; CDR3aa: CASSFVLAGNTIYF
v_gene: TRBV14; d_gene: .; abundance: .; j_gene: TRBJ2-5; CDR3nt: TGTGCCAGCAGCCAAGTTGCCTTACTACAAGAGACCCAGTACTTC; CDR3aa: CASSQVALLQETQYF
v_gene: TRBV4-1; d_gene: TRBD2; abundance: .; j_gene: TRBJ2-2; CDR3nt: TGCGCCAGCAGTCCGGGGGGGCTGAGGACCGGGGAGCTGTTTTTT; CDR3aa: CASSPGGLRTGELFF
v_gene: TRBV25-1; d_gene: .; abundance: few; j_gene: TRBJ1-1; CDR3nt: TGTGCCAGCAGACAGGTTACGAACACTGAAGCTTTCTTT; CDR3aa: CASRQVTNTEAFF
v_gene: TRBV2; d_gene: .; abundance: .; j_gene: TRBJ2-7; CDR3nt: TGTGCCAGCAAGGGGAGGGGGGGCGACCCCTACGAGCAGTACTTC; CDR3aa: CASKGRGGDPYEQYF
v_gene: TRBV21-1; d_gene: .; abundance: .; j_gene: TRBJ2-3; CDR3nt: TGTGCCAGCAGCAGGAGGACTAGCGGGGGAGTAAATACGCAGTATTTT; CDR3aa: CASSRRTSGGVNTQYF
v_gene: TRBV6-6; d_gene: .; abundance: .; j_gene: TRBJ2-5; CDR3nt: TGTGCCAGCAGTCGCTCGACAGGAACAAGAGAGACCCAGTACTTC; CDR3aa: CASSRSTGTRETQYF
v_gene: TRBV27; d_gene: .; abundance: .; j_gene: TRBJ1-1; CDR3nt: TGTGCCAGCAGTTTGAGGGAGAACACTGAAGCTTTCTTT; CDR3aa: CASSLRENTEAFF
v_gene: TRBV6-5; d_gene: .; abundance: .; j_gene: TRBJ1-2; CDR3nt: TGTGCCAGCGGGCGTGGGCCGGTGGGTGGCTACACCTTC; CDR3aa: CASGRGPVGGYTF
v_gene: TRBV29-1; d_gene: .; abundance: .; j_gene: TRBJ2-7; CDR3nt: TGCAGCGTTGTATGGTTTTGCGTCTCCTACGAGCAGTACTTC; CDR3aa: CSVVWFCVSYEQYF
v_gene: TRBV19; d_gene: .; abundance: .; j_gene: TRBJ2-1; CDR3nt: TGTGCCAGTAGTATGGGTGGCAGGGATGAGCAGTTCTTC; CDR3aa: CASSMGGRDEQFF
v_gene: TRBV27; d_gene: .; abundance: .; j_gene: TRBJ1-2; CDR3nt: TGTGCCAGCAGTCCCCTGGCTATCGGGCAGGGGACGGGCTACACCTTC; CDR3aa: CASSPLAIGQGTGYTF
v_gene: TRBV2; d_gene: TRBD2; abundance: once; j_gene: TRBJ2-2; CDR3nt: TGTGCCAGCAGTGCCCCGGGACTAGGTTTGGTCGGGGAGCTGTTTTTT; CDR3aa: CASSAPGLGLVGELFF
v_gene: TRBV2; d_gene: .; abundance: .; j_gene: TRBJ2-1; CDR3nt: TGTGCCAGCAGGGCCGCACCCTTCAATGAGCAGTTCTTC; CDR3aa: CASRAAPFNEQFF
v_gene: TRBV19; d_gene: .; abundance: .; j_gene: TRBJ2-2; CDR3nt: TGTGTCACAACAGGGGAGGAAGGGGAGCTGTTTTTT; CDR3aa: CVTTGEEGELFF
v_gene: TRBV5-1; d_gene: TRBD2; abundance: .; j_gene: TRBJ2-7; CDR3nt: TGCGCCAGCAGCCTAGGACTAGCGGGGGGCCTCCCCTACGAGCAGTACTTC; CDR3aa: CASSLGLAGGLPYEQYF
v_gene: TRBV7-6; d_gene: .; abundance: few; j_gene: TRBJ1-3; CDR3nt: TGTGCCAGCAGCTTAATACCGGGGGAAACTGGAAACACCATATATTTT; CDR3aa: CASSLIPGETGNTIYF
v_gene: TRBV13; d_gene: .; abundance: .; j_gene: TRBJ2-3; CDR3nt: TGTGCCAGCAGCTTAGGGCGGGGCCTAGATACGCAGTATTTT; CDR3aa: CASSLGRGLDTQYF
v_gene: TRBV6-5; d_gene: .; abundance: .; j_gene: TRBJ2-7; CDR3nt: TGTGCCAGCAGACCAGGGGATAGATCCTACGAGCAGTACTTC; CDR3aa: CASRPGDRSYEQYF
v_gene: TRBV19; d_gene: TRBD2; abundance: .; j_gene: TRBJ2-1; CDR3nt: TGTGCCAGTAACCGGGGGGGGCAGTACAATGAGCAGTTCTTC; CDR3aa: CASNRGGQYNEQFF
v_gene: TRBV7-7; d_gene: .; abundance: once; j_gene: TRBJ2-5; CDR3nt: TGTGCTAGCAGCTTTCGTAGCGGCCAAGAGACCCAGTACTTC; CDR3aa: CASSFRSGQETQYF
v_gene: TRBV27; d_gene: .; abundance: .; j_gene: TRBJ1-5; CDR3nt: TGTGCCAGCAGTGAGGACTGGAGTCAGCCCCAGCATTTT; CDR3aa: CASSEDWSQPQHF